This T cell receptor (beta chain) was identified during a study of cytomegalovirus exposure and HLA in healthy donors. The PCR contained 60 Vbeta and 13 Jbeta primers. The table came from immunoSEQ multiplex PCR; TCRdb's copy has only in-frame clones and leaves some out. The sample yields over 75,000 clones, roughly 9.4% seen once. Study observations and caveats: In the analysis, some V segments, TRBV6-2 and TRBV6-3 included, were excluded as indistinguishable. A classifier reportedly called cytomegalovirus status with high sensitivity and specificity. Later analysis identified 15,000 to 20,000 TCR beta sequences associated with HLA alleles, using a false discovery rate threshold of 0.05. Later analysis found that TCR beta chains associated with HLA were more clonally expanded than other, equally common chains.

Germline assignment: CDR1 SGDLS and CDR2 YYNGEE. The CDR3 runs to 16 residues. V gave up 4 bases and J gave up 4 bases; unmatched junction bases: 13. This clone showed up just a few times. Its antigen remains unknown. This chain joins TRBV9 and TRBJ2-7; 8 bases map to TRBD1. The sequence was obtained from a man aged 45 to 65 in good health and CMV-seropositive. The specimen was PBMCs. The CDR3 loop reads CASSPRQGAIAYEQYF. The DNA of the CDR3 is TGTGCCAGCAGCCCGAGGCAGGGGGCGATTGCGTACGAGCAGTACTTC.